These 17 T cell receptor beta chains were sequenced from one sample in a study of blood T cell repertoires in COVID-19. This table comes from immunoSEQ multiplex PCR, and its TCRdb copy is limited to in-frame clones, with some not included. This sample has around 400,000 clones, with 80% to 95% found just once. The specimen was PBMCs or T cells enriched from blood (not recorded which). The receptors shown here come from a woman in her forties who had been exposed to COVID-19.

The V call is TRBV7-8, the J call TRBJ1-3, with D maybe TRBD1 (6 bases). The V end was cut by 1 base, the J end by 4 bases, with 17 bases between. Germline loops: CDR1 SGHVS, CDR2 FQNEAQ. The CDR3 has 17 amino acids. The CDR3 reads CASSLVGDNRPGNTIYF. Written as DNA, the CDR3 is TGTGCCAGCAGCTTAGTGGGGGACAATCGGCCCGGAAACACCATATATTTT.

V gene TRBV11-2 combines with J gene TRBJ1-6; possible D gene TRBD1, 5 bases. This CDR3 is 18 amino acids long. The ends were cut back, 6 bases at V and 0 bases at J, with 18 bases in the middle. CDR1 and CDR2 (germline): SGHAT, FQNNGV. This CDR3 is CASRGRSHFSSYNSPLHF. DNA for the CDR3: TGTGCCAGCAGGGGGCGATCCCACTTTAGCTCCTATAATTCACCCCTCCACTTT.

The chain combines TRBV7-2 with TRBJ1-2, with D tentatively TRBD1 (6 bases). In germline, CDR1 is SGHTA, CDR2 FQGNSA. Deletions cut 1 base from V and 8 bases from J, with 11 bases between. The CDR3 sequence is 13 residues long. For the CDR3, the DNA is TGTGCCAGCAGCTTAGTGGGGGGGCGAGGCTACACCTTC. Its translation is CASSLVGGRGYTF. Using reference TRBV7-2 and TRBJ1-2 for the parts outside the CDR3, the full variable domain is GAGVSQSPSNKVTEKGKDVELRCDPISGHTALYWYRQSLGQGLEFLIYFQGNSAPDKSGLPSDRFSAERTGGSVSTLTIQRTQQEDSAVYLCASSLVGGRGYTFGSGTRLTVV.

Here the CDR3 DNA reads TGCAGTGCTAGTTTGCACAGGGAGTTATGGCAGCCCCAGCATTTT. It translates to CSASLHRELWQPQHF. The chain combines TRBV20-1 with TRBJ1-5; TRBD1 might be the D (6 bases). Per the germline V gene, CDR1 is DFQATT and CDR2 is SNEGSKA (reference sequence). The CDR3 sequence is 15 residues long. Trimming removed 3 bases at V and 7 bases at J, with 19 bases between.

The chain has TRBV24-1 and TRBJ1-2; D gene ambiguous. Trimming pared 2 bases from V and 2 bases from J, leaving 8 bases between. The germline V gene has CDR1 KGHDR and CDR2 SFDVKD. The CDR3 spans 14 residues. This chain's CDR3 is CATSDSPGNYGYTF. CDR3 bases: TGTGCCACCAGTGATTCCCCGGGGAACTATGGCTACACCTTC.

The rearrangement joins TRBV20-1 to TRBJ1-2; possibly TRBD1 for D (5 bases). This CDR3 contains 14 residues. CDR1 and CDR2 (germline): DFQATT, SNEGSKA (reference sequence). Trimming took off 3 bases at V and 8 bases at J, with 19 bases between the two ends. CDR3 region: CSASAGDPGGGYTF. The CDR3 bases are TGCAGTGCTAGTGCAGGCGACCCCGGGGGGGGCTACACCTTC.

Points on this clone: The sample contains more than one DNA sequence encoding this CDR3. The chain has TRBV9 and TRBJ2-5, with TRBD2 matching 14 bases. The CDR3 sequence is 16 residues long. Trimming cost V 0 bases and J 3 bases; bases outside gene matches: 1. Germline assignment: CDR1 SGDLS and CDR2 YYNGEE. The CDR3 DNA sequence: TGTGCCAGCAGCGTAGCGGGACTAGCGGGAGAAGAGACCCAGTACTTC. Amino acid sequence: CASSVAGLAGEETQYF.

The genes are TRBV6-6 and TRBJ2-1, with no clear D. The CDR3 consists of 10 residues. The germline V gene has CDR1 MNHNY and CDR2 SVGAGI (reference sequence). Trimming removed 4 bases from V and 8 bases from J, with 3 bases in between. The CDR3, as DNA: TGTGCCAGCAGTTTCTATGAGCAGTTCTTC. This sequence encodes CASSFYEQFF.

The chain combines TRBV7-3 with TRBJ2-4; 11 bases agree with TRBD2. The germline V gene encodes CDR1 SGHTA and CDR2 FQGTGA. The CDR3 length is 15 residues. V was clipped by 5 bases and J by 6 bases; unmatched bases: 6. CDR3 region: CASSVAGGTGNIQYF. The CDR3 region has the DNA TGTGCCAGCAGCGTAGCGGGAGGGACGGGAAACATTCAGTACTTC.

The rearrangement uses TRBV13 and TRBJ1-1; TRBD1 is a possible D gene (5 bases). Trimming cost V 3 bases and J 4 bases, with 12 bases left between them. Germline V gene lookup returns CDR1 PRHDT and CDR2 FYEKMQ (reference sequence). This CDR3 is 14 amino acids long. The CDR3 loop reads CASSFLQGSTEAFF. CDR3 sequence (DNA): TGTGCCAGCAGCTTCCTTCAGGGATCCACTGAAGCTTTCTTT.

The V gene is TRBV12-3 or TRBV12-4, the J gene TRBJ1-5; weak D call: TRBD1 (5 bases). The CDR3 is 13 amino acids. Trimming pared 6 bases from V and 3 bases from J, leaving 9 bases between. In DNA form, the CDR3 reads TGTGCCAGCAGCTGGGGCCCCAATCAGCCCCAGCATTTT. It is translated as CASSWGPNQPQHF.

The genes are TRBV30 and TRBJ2-5; TRBD2 matches 15 bases. Germline V CDR1 and CDR2: GTSNPN, SVGIG (reference sequence). V lost 3 bases to trimming and J lost 3 bases; unmatched junction nucleotides: 5. This CDR3 has 16 residues. DNA of the CDR3: TGTGCCTGGAGCCGCGGACTAGCGGGGGGGGAAGAGACCCAGTACTTC. Translation gives CAWSRGLAGGEETQYF.

The rearrangement uses TRBV12-5 and TRBJ1-5; 8 bases match TRBD1. The germline V gene has CDR1 LGHNT and CDR2 FRNRAP. The CDR3 sequence is 15 residues long. Unmatched junction bases numbered 7, after V lost 5 bases and J lost 4 bases. The DNA of the CDR3 is TGTGCTAGTGGTACCGGACAGGGAATAAATCAGCCCCAGCATTTT. Translation gives CASGTGQGINQPQHF.

This chain links TRBV6-6 with TRBJ1-1; 8 nucleotides align to TRBD1. This CDR3 has 15 amino acids. Germline CDR1 reads MNHNY; CDR2 reads SVGAGI (reference sequence). V dropped 7 bases and J dropped 5; count of bases not matched to a gene: 12. For the CDR3, the DNA is TGTGCCAGCATTAGTCAGGGGGCGTTAGGAACTGAAGCTTTCTTT. Translated, it gives CASISQGALGTEAFF.

The chain couples TRBV19 to TRBJ1-1, with 7 bases fitting TRBD1. The germline gives CDR1 LNHDA, CDR2 SQIVND (reference sequence). The V segment lost 6 bases and the J segment 1 base; nucleotides outside the gene matches: 17. There are 18 residues in the CDR3. The CDR3, as DNA: TGTGCCAGTAGGAACCTCAGGGGGGCCGATAAGAGGAACACTGAAGCTTTCTTT. It translates to CASRNLRGADKRNTEAFF.

The V call is TRBV6-5, the J call TRBJ1-2, with TRBD1 identical over 7 bases. This CDR3 is 12 amino acids long. The germline V gene encodes CDR1 MNHEY and CDR2 SVGAGI. V was clipped by 5 bases and J by 6 bases; unmatched bases: 3. The CDR3 bases are TGTGCCAGCAGTAGACAGGGTGATGGCTACACCTTC. Amino acid sequence: CASSRQGDGYTF.

This sequence joins TRBV29-1 and TRBJ2-3, with a weak D call TRBD1 (6 bases). The CDR3 loop spans 13 amino acids. V lost 7 bases to trimming and J lost 6 bases, with 17 bases between them. CDR1 is SQVTM and CDR2 is ANQGSEA in the germline V gene. The CDR3 region has the DNA TGCAGCGCTCGGGACACCCGACGGGATACGCAGTATTTT. Protein: CSARDTRRDTQYF.